This T cell receptor (beta chain) is from a study of cytomegalovirus exposure and HLA in healthy donors. Points on this clone: Its antigen is currently unknown.

Sequenced by immunoSEQ multiplex PCR; TCRdb stores in-frame clones only, minus some. The sample includes 150,000 to 250,000 clones, roughly three quarters of them seen just once. V was shortened by 1 base and J by 5 bases, with 8 bases between the two germline ends. CDR3 length: 13 residues. Germline-derived CDR1 and CDR2 are SNHLY and FYNNEI. Notes on the study in general: It was 150 to 200 TCR beta chains that were listed as cytomegalovirus-associated. Per published reports, the classifier diagnosed cytomegalovirus status with high specificity and sensitivity. Specificity for CMV antigens was confirmed in vitro for a few of the CMV-associated chains.

The origin of this receptor is a woman younger than 45 in good health and CMV-seronegative. The sequenced sample was PBMCs. This rearrangement joins TRBV2 to TRBJ1-1; D is uncertain. Written as DNA, the CDR3 is TGTGCCAGCAGTGAAGTGGAGCTGACTGAAGCTTTCTTT. Protein: CASSEVELTEAFF.